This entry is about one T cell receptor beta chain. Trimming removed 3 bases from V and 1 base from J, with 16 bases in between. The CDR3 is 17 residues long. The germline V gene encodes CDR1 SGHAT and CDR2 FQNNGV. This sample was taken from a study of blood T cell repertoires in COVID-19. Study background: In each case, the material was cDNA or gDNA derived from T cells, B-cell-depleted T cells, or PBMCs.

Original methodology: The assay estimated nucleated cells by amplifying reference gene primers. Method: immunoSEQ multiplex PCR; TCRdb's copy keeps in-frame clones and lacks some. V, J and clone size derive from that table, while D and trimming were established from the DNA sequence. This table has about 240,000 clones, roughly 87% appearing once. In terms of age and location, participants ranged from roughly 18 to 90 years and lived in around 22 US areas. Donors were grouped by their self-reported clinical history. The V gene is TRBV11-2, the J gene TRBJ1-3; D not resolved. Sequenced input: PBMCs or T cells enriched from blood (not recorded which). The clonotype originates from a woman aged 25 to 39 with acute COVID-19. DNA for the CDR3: TGTGCCAGCAGCTTTGGCCGACTGGGAGAATCTGGAAACACCATATATTTT. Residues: CASSFGRLGESGNTIYF.